These 16 T cell receptor beta chains came from one sample sequenced in a study of cytomegalovirus exposure and HLA in healthy donors. Primers: 60 Vbeta forward and 13 Jbeta reverse. The repertoire was sequenced with immunoSEQ multiplex PCR; TCRdb's copy has only in-frame clones and lacks some. The table includes 150,000 to 200,000 clones, approximately 80% detected once. Sample: PBMCs. The receptor source for this set is a female donor in good health and CMV-seronegative.

The V gene is TRBV18, the J gene TRBJ2-2; TRBD1 agrees at 7 bases. V dropped 1 base and J dropped 1; count of bases not matched to a gene: 3. CDR1 and CDR2 (germline): KGHSH, LQKENI. The CDR3 extends over 16 amino acids. The CDR3 loop is CASSPQRQGNTGELFF. In nucleotides, the CDR3 is TGTGCCAGCTCACCACAAAGACAGGGGAACACCGGGGAGCTGTTTTTT.

There are a few counts of this clone. The chain employs TRBV6-6 and TRBJ2-1, with 9 bases that match TRBD1. Trimming removed 5 bases from V and 4 bases from J; junction bases left unmatched: 9. The CDR3 has 16 amino acids. Looked up from germline, CDR1 is MNHNY and CDR2 is SVGAGI (reference sequence). The DNA for the CDR3 is TGTGCCAGCAGTGTAACCGGGACAGGGAGTTACAATGAGCAGTTCTTC. Protein sequence: CASSVTGTGSYNEQFF.

The V gene is TRBV7-6, the J gene TRBJ1-2; D is uncertain. The ends were cut back, 5 bases at V and 5 bases at J, with 15 bases in the middle. CDR3 length equals 14 residues. The germline gives CDR1 SGHVS, CDR2 FNYEAQ. The CDR3 spells CASSPREGTYGYTF. Written as DNA, the CDR3 is TGTGCCAGCAGCCCTAGGGAGGGAACTTATGGCTACACCTTC.

This chain joins TRBV2 and TRBJ2-3, with 7 positions matching TRBD2. Germline lookup yields CDR1 SNHLY and CDR2 FYNNEI. This CDR3 comprises 14 residues. V shed 8 bases, J shed 1 base, and the junction held 6 bases outside the gene matches. For the CDR3, the DNA is TGTGCCAGCGGGGGAACTAGCGGCACAGATACGCAGTATTTT. It encodes CASGGTSGTDTQYF.

The chain recombines TRBV6-6 with TRBJ2-2, with D possibly TRBD1 on 5 matching bases. This CDR3 spans 15 amino acids. V lost 2 bases and J lost 6, with 13 bases in between. The V gene's germline CDR1 is MNHNY and CDR2 SVGAGI (reference sequence). The CDR3 region has the DNA TGTGCCAGCAGTTACAAGGGGATGGGTGCCGGGGAGCTGTTTTTT. Translated, it gives CASSYKGMGAGELFF.

J is TRBJ2-5 and V is TRBV2, with D perhaps matching TRBD2 (6 bases). The CDR3 has 12 amino acids. In germline, CDR1 is SNHLY, CDR2 FYNNEI. The V gene lost 11 bases and the J gene lost 4 bases, with 14 bases spanning the gap. The CDR3 region has the DNA TGTGCCGGAGGAGGGTCCCCAGAGACCCAGTACTTC. It specifies CAGGGSPETQYF.

This chain connects TRBV5-1 to TRBJ1-1, with D uncertain. V was clipped by 0 bases and J by 1 base, with 7 bases between them. CDR3 size: 14 residues. Per the germline V gene, CDR1 is SGHRS and CDR2 is YFSETQ. The CDR3 region is CASSLGHRNTEAFF. CDR3 DNA: TGCGCCAGCAGCTTGGGACATAGGAACACTGAAGCTTTCTTT.

The sample holds a few counts of this clone. J is TRBJ1-3 and V is TRBV6-1, with TRBD1 identical over 7 bases. Per the germline V gene, CDR1 is MNHNS and CDR2 is SASEGT. J was trimmed by 4 bases and V by 4 bases; bases with no gene match: 19. The CDR3 consists of 19 residues. CDR3 amino acids: CASSAMGVPGGLGGNTIYF. The CDR3 DNA is TGTGCCAGCAGTGCAATGGGGGTTCCAGGGGGATTGGGCGGAAACACCATATATTTT.

The V call is TRBV5-1, the J call TRBJ2-6; D is possibly TRBD1 (5 bases). The length of the CDR3 is 19 residues. The germline V gene encodes CDR1 SGHRS and CDR2 YFSETQ. V was clipped by 3 bases and J by 0 bases, with 19 bases between them. The CDR3 here is CASSSPSGHSPSGANVLTF. CDR3 sequence (DNA): TGCGCCAGCAGCTCCCCTTCCGGACACTCCCCCTCTGGGGCCAACGTCCTGACTTTC.

A few counts support this clone. This chain connects TRBV2 to TRBJ1-5; D perhaps matches TRBD1 (6 bases). CDR1 is SNHLY, CDR2 FYNNEI, per germline. CDR3 length: 17 residues. The germline V and J ends were trimmed by 5 bases and 0 bases, with 17 bases remaining between them. CDR3 sequence: CASSLERTDYSNQPQHF. The CDR3 DNA follows: TGTGCCAGCAGTTTAGAACGGACAGATTATAGCAATCAGCCCCAGCATTTT.

Only a few counts were recorded for this clone. This chain uses TRBV4-1 with TRBJ2-3, with TRBD1 matching 8 bases. J gave up 1 base and V 4 bases, and 4 bases lay outside the gene matches. Looked up from germline, CDR1 is MGHRA and CDR2 is YSYEKL. The CDR3 runs to 15 residues. This CDR3 reads CASSRPGQGTDTQYF. For the CDR3, the DNA is TGCGCCAGCAGCCGACCGGGACAGGGCACAGATACGCAGTATTTT.

The chain joins TRBV9 to TRBJ2-7; 7 bases are a match to TRBD1. Germline CDR1 is SGDLS and CDR2 is YYNGEE. Trimming at V came to 0 bases and at J to 9 bases, leaving 9 bases not matched to a gene. The CDR3 length is 14 residues. This chain's CDR3 is CASSVAQTGLVQYF. The DNA for the CDR3 is TGTGCCAGCAGCGTAGCCCAGACAGGGTTGGTGCAGTACTTC.

V and J are TRBV4-1 and TRBJ2-7; 12 bases align to TRBD1. This CDR3 is built from 15 residues. Trimming took 1 base from V and 6 from J; bases not matched to a gene: 4. CDR1 MGHRA and CDR2 YSYEKL come from the germline V gene. The CDR3 bases are TGCGCCAGCAGCCAAGTTGGGACAGGGGGCTTCGAGCAGTACTTC. Protein product: CASSQVGTGGFEQYF.

The chain is built from TRBV7-8 and TRBJ2-7, with a tentative D call TRBD1 (5 bases). V was shortened by 1 base and J by 2 bases, with 12 bases between the two germline ends. The CDR3 is 15 residues long. Germline loops: CDR1 SGHVS, CDR2 FQNEAQ. This chain's CDR3 is CASSLGPLTAYEQYF. The CDR3 nucleotides are TGTGCCAGCAGCTTAGGCCCTCTGACAGCCTACGAGCAGTACTTC.

V and J are TRBV27 and TRBJ1-5, with 9 bases fitting TRBD1. Trimming took 5 bases from V and 5 from J; bases not matched to a gene: 16. The CDR3 is made up of 18 amino acids. Germline V gene data show CDR1 as MNHEY and CDR2 as SMNVEV (reference sequence). The CDR3 region is CASSPSGGGQGVDQPQHF. The CDR3 nucleotides read TGTGCCAGCAGTCCCTCAGGGGGGGGACAGGGTGTAGATCAGCCCCAGCATTTT.

This clone was detected a few times. V gene TRBV7-9 combines with J gene TRBJ2-5, with D maybe TRBD1 (6 bases). The germline V gene encodes CDR1 SEHNR and CDR2 FQNEAQ (reference sequence). The CDR3 has 15 amino acids. Trimming stripped 6 bases from V and 5 bases from J, with 19 bases between. The CDR3 coding sequence is TGTGCCAGCAGATCCCCGACGGGACAAAGGGAGACCCAGTACTTC. As protein: CASRSPTGQRETQYF. Based on the CDR3 plus reference TRBV7-9 and TRBJ2-5, the full variable domain is DTGVSQNPRHKITKRGQNVTFRCDPISEHNRLYWYRQTLGQGPEFLTYFQNEAQLEKSRLLSDRFSAERPKGSFSTLEIQRTEQGDSAMYLCASRSPTGQRETQYFGPGTRLLVL.